This is a list of T cell receptor beta chains from one sample in a study of T cell repertoires in cytomegalovirus infection. One entry per CDR3 protein results from TCRdb running MiXCR on the reads. The sample gives a few hundred thousand distinct CDR3 sequences, approximately 40% of which show up once; 48% is in the top ten. These receptors have no known antigen. Sequences were derived from cultured PBMCs, sampled from culture after CMV antigen stimulation. The receptor set was obtained from a human donor in good health (CMV status not recorded). Some clones in this sample may be carry-over from other donors' samples. The CDR3 runs from the conserved cysteine through the conserved F or W. The D gene is left open where the match is weak. A clone size is listed for some rows: how often the clone was seen (once, few, many), or a class if it is expanded.

j_call d_call clone_size v_call cdr3_aa cdr3_nt
TRBJ1-4 TRBD1 - TRBV5-1 CASSEDRGREKLFF TGCGCCAGCAGCGAGGACAGGGGGCGTGAAAAACTGTTTTTT
TRBJ2-5 - - TRBV11-2 CASSVGQTQYF TGTGCCAGCAGCGTCGGACAGACCCAGTACTTC
TRBJ2-7 - - TRBV7-2 CASSLRESEQYF TGTGCCAGCAGCTTACGGGAGTCCGAGCAGTACTTC
TRBJ2-2 - - TRBV28 CASSYLRRGQLNTGELFF TGTGCCAGCAGTTACCTTCGGAGGGGACAGCTGAACACCGGGGAGCTGTTTTTT
TRBJ1-4 TRBD1 few TRBV12-3/TRBV12-4 CASSYRGPNEKLFF TGTGCCAGCAGCTACAGGGGCCCTAATGAAAAACTGTTTTTT
TRBJ2-3 TRBD1 - TRBV27 CASSSGTVFDTQYF TGTGCCAGCAGTTCCGGGACAGTCTTTGATACGCAGTATTTT
TRBJ1-2 - few TRBV7-6 CASSFNNRGLGGYTF TGTGCCAGCAGCTTCAACAACCGGGGCCTGGGGGGCTACACCTTC
TRBJ2-1 - few TRBV5-6 CASSLGGAGEQFF TGTGCCAGCAGCTTGGGAGGAGCAGGTGAGCAGTTCTTC
TRBJ2-3 TRBD2 - TRBV7-8 CASSSGLGLYF TGTGCCAGCAGTTCCGGACTAGGGTTGTATTTT
TRBJ1-2 - - TRBV4-1 CASSHRGGVGGYTF TGCGCCAGCAGCCACCGCGGGGGAGTTGGAGGCTACACCTTC
TRBJ2-7 TRBD2 - TRBV7-9 CASSLFGGRADEQYF TGTGCCAGCAGCTTATTTGGCGGGAGGGCCGACGAGCAGTACTTC
TRBJ1-4 - - TRBV29-1 CSAAEGNGEKLFF TGCAGCGCAGCCGAGGGGAATGGAGAAAAACTGTTTTTT